This entry lists 26 T cell receptor beta chains sequenced from one sample in a study of blood T cell repertoires in COVID-19. Here immunoSEQ multiplex PCR was the method, and the copy in TCRdb shows in-frame clones only, minus some. The data show around 150,000 clones, about 85% seen once. The sample was peripheral blood. These TCRs come from an older woman with active or convalescent COVID-19.

The rearrangement links TRBV15 to TRBJ2-7, with D unresolved. The CDR3 contains 12 residues. V lost 4 bases and J lost 3, with 7 bases in between. Germline CDR1 and CDR2: LNHNV and YYDKDF (reference sequence). The CDR3 loop is CATSNGGYEQYF. CDR3 coding DNA: TGTGCCACCAGCAACGGTGGCTACGAGCAGTACTTC.

V and J are TRBV18 and TRBJ1-4; D is uncertain. V lost 9 bases and J 0 bases, leaving 11 bases between the germline ends. CDR3 length: 14 residues. From germline, CDR1 is KGHSH and CDR2 LQKENI. CDR3 bases: TGTGCCAGTGGACCGGGAGCAACTAATGAAAAACTGTTTTTT. Its protein product is CASGPGATNEKLFF.

This clone was seen a single time. The CDR3 reads CASSPMTGDNDYTF. CDR3 nucleotide sequence: TGTGCCAGCTCACCCATGACAGGGGATAACGACTACACCTTC. V gene TRBV18 combines with J gene TRBJ1-2; 8 positions match TRBD1. The V gene end was trimmed by 3 bases and the J gene end by 10 bases; junction bases not matched to a gene: 10. Germline assignment: CDR1 KGHSH and CDR2 LQKENI. The CDR3 covers 14 residues.

A note on this clone: Germline is not matched at one junction end, which may reflect a read error. The chain couples TRBV19 to TRBJ1-1; D remains ambiguous. This CDR3 has 13 residues. Germline CDR1 LNHDA, CDR2 SQIVND (reference sequence). The DNA of the CDR3 is TGTGCCAGTAGTCTAGAGCTACGGACTGAAGCTTTCTTT. It specifies CASSLELRTEAFF.

This chain links TRBV6-5 with TRBJ1-5; the D gene is possibly TRBD1 (6 bases). CDR1 is MNHEY and CDR2 is SVGAGI in the germline V gene. The CDR3 length is 16 residues. Trimming cost V 0 bases and J 1 base, with 10 bases left between them. The CDR3 spells CASSYSETGSNQPQHF. The CDR3 DNA sequence: TGTGCCAGCAGTTACTCCGAAACAGGGAGCAATCAGCCCCAGCATTTT.

V gene TRBV6-6 combines with J gene TRBJ2-7, with 7 bases identical to TRBD2. The CDR3 totals 15 residues. Germline V CDR1 and CDR2: MNHNY, SVGAGI (reference sequence). V was clipped by 8 bases and J by 3 bases; unmatched bases: 13. CDR3: CASAGRAGRGYEQYF. The CDR3 DNA reads TGTGCCAGCGCGGGGAGGGCGGGTAGAGGCTACGAGCAGTACTTC.

The chain employs TRBV5-8 and TRBJ2-5, with 11 positions matching TRBD2. CDR1 is SGHTS, CDR2 YDEGEE, per germline. V gave up 4 bases and J gave up 5 bases; unmatched junction bases: 13. The length of the CDR3 is 17 residues. The CDR3 reads CASSETSGGALGETQYF. The CDR3 bases are TGTGCCAGCAGCGAAACTAGCGGGGGTGCCCTCGGCGAGACCCAGTACTTC.

J is TRBJ2-7 and V is TRBV9; perhaps TRBD1 as D (6 bases). The CDR3 runs to 13 residues. Germline assignment: CDR1 SGDLS and CDR2 YYNGEE. Trimming removed 2 bases at V and 5 bases at J, with 11 bases between. The CDR3 bases are TGTGCCAGCAGCGTCCAGGGGCGGGACGAGCAGTACTTC. Translating it yields CASSVQGRDEQYF.

This sequence joins TRBV2 and TRBJ1-4; no clear D. The CDR3 has 12 amino acids. Germline CDR1 reads SNHLY; CDR2 reads FYNNEI. V was trimmed by 0 bases and J by 13 bases, leaving 9 bases between them. This CDR3 reads CASSEAWAGLFF. The CDR3 DNA follows: TGTGCCAGCAGTGAAGCGTGGGCAGGACTGTTTTTT.

This clone was recorded a few times. V is TRBV7-2 and J is TRBJ2-2; TRBD2 matches 7 bases. Trimming at V came to 1 base and at J to 3 bases, leaving 5 bases not matched to a gene. From germline, CDR1 is SGHTA and CDR2 FQGNSA. The CDR3 has 16 amino acids. Written as DNA, the CDR3 is TGTGCCAGCAGCTTAGTGGGCGGGGGTTACACCGGGGAGCTGTTTTTT. This encodes CASSLVGGGYTGELFF.

This chain links TRBV4-3 with TRBJ2-3; 7 bases are a match to TRBD1. Unmatched junction bases numbered 3, after V lost 0 bases and J lost 0 bases. This CDR3 has 16 residues. Germline V gene lookup returns CDR1 LGHNA and CDR2 YSLEER. CDR3: CASSQDVRGSTDTQYF. In nucleotides, the CDR3 is TGCGCCAGCAGCCAAGATGTCAGGGGGAGCACAGATACGCAGTATTTT.

The V gene is TRBV6-5, the J gene TRBJ1-2; TRBD1 might be the D (5 bases). The CDR3 sequence is 14 residues long. Looked up from germline, CDR1 is MNHEY and CDR2 is SVGAGI. Trimming cost V 2 bases and J 8 bases, with 15 bases left between them. The CDR3 DNA reads as TGTGCCAGCAGTTACCGACAGCAAGTCTTCGGCTACACCTTC. Its protein is CASSYRQQVFGYTF.

This sequence joins TRBV27 and TRBJ1-5, with D hard to call. This CDR3 has 15 residues. Germline-derived CDR1 and CDR2 are MNHEY and SMNVEV (reference sequence). The V end was cut by 5 bases, the J end by 0 bases, with 11 bases between. The CDR3 region is CASSPAGYSNQPQHF. The CDR3 DNA sequence: TGTGCCAGCAGTCCAGCAGGATATAGCAATCAGCCCCAGCATTTT.

The V and J genes are TRBV10-1 and TRBJ2-7; 13 bases are shared with TRBD2. The germline gives CDR1 WNHNN, CDR2 SYGVQD (reference sequence). V lost 5 bases and J lost 6; bases outside the gene matches: 7. CDR3 length: 15 amino acids. CDR3 in DNA: TGCGCCAGCAGTCCAGGACTAGCGGGGGTAGGCGAGCAGTACTTC. Translated: CASSPGLAGVGEQYF.

This rearrangement joins TRBV12-3 or TRBV12-4 to TRBJ2-3, with D hard to call. The CDR3 is 13 residues long. V lost 5 bases, J lost 3 bases, and 9 bases lay in between. CDR3 sequence reads: CASSTPNTDTQYF. CDR3 coding DNA: TGTGCCAGCAGTACACCAAATACAGATACGCAGTATTTT.

On this clone itself: At one boundary the junction diverges from the germline segment, which might be a read error. V usage is TRBV5-6 and J usage is TRBJ2-7; 8 positions match TRBD2. This CDR3 comprises 12 residues. CDR1 and CDR2 (germline): SGHDT, YYEEEE. CDR3 sequence: CASSLVRTSLHF. Here the CDR3 DNA reads TGTGCCAGCAGCTTGGTAAGGACTAGCCTCCACTTC.

The rearrangement joins TRBV19 to TRBJ2-7; the match to TRBD1 covers 7 bases. V lost 2 bases to trimming and J lost 3 bases; unmatched junction nucleotides: 1. This CDR3 is 13 amino acids long. Germline assignment: CDR1 LNHDA and CDR2 SQIVND (reference sequence). The CDR3 spells CASSIRQGYEQYF. The DNA of the CDR3 is TGTGCCAGTAGTATACGACAGGGCTACGAGCAGTACTTC. Together with reference TRBV19 and TRBJ2-7, the CDR3 gives the full variable domain: DGGITQSPKYLFRKEGQNVTLSCEQNLNHDAMYWYRQDPGQGLRLIYYSQIVNDFQKGDIAEGYSVSREKKESFPLTVTSAQKNPTAFYLCASSIRQGYEQYFGPGTRLTVT.

The chain links TRBV5-1 to TRBJ2-7; 7 bases match TRBD1. Germline values: CDR1 SGHRS, CDR2 YFSETQ. J gave up 2 bases and V 1 base, and 6 bases lay outside the gene matches. The CDR3 is made up of 15 amino acids. The CDR3 DNA follows: TGCGCCAGCAGCTTGTTAGGACAGGTAACCTACGAGCAGTACTTC. Residues: CASSLLGQVTYEQYF.

This chain joins TRBV5-4 and TRBJ2-7; 7 bases map to TRBD1. This CDR3 has 14 amino acids. V shed 4 bases and J 1 base; nucleotides not matched to a gene: 5. The germline V gene encodes CDR1 SGHNT and CDR2 YYREEE (reference sequence). In DNA, the CDR3 is TGTGCCAGCAGCATAAGGGACAGATCCTACGAGCAGTACTTC. As protein: CASSIRDRSYEQYF.

The rearrangement joins TRBV6-6 to TRBJ1-6; D is undetermined. V lost 8 bases and J lost 10, with 3 bases in between. This CDR3 contains 9 residues. Per the germline V gene, CDR1 is MNHNY and CDR2 is SVGAGI (reference sequence). DNA of the CDR3: TGTGCCAGCGGCTCACCCCTCCACTTT. It is translated as CASGSPLHF.

The chain has TRBV29-1 and TRBJ1-5; D gene ambiguous. Trimming took 2 bases from V and 4 from J, leaving 9 bases between them. Germline values: CDR1 SQVTM, CDR2 ANQGSEA. CDR3 size: 13 residues. The CDR3 DNA sequence: TGCAGCGTTGAAACAGATAAAAATCAGCCCCAGCATTTT. Protein sequence: CSVETDKNQPQHF.

The gene calls are TRBV20-1 and TRBJ1-2, with a weak D call TRBD1 (6 bases). The germline V gene has CDR1 DFQATT and CDR2 SNEGSKA (reference sequence). The CDR3 covers 11 residues. CDR3 nucleotide sequence: TGCGCGGTGGGGGCCCCCTATGGCTACACCTTC. Translated, it gives CAVGAPYGYTF.

This chain uses TRBV6-6 with TRBJ2-3, with D maybe TRBD2 (6 bases). Germline values: CDR1 MNHNY, CDR2 SVGAGI (reference sequence). This CDR3 spans 15 amino acids. Trimming removed 6 bases from V and 4 bases from J, with 17 bases in between. The CDR3 sequence is CASSPLTGVSDTQYF. The DNA for the CDR3 is TGTGCCAGCAGCCCACTCACGGGGGTATCAGATACGCAGTATTTT.

This CDR3 reads CASSTGGIEAFF. Written as DNA, the CDR3 is TGCGCCAGCAGTACGGGGGGGATTGAAGCTTTCTTT. The chain uses TRBV5-1 and TRBJ1-1, with D possibly matching TRBD1 (5 bases). CDR1 is SGHRS, CDR2 YFSETQ, per germline. V was cut by 5 bases and J by 7 bases, with 12 bases left in between. CDR3 length equals 12 residues.

This rearrangement joins TRBV10-3 to TRBJ1-2, with 9 positions matching TRBD1. Germline values: CDR1 ENHRY, CDR2 SYGVKD. The CDR3 runs to 13 residues. V lost 6 bases to trimming and J lost 7 bases; unmatched junction nucleotides: 6. CDR3 residues: CAIRTGTGFGYTF. Written as DNA, the CDR3 is TGTGCCATCAGGACCGGGACAGGGTTTGGCTACACCTTC.

This rearrangement joins TRBV7-6 to TRBJ2-5; 12 nucleotides agree with TRBD1. Germline V gene sequence: CDR1 SGHVS, CDR2 FNYEAQ. Unmatched junction bases numbered 5, after V lost 4 bases and J lost 5 bases. The CDR3 totals 15 residues. The CDR3 is CASSSGQGAWETQYF. CDR3 nucleotides: TGTGCCAGCAGCTCGGGACAGGGGGCGTGGGAGACCCAGTACTTC.